This TCR beta chain was found in a study of cytotoxic CD8 clonotypes in ibrutinib-treated CLL. Points from the study as a whole: Baseline-level clonality went beyond age-matched healthy donors and moved in step with circulating CD8+ T-cell counts.

Comments on this clone: The antigen is undetermined.

The CDR3 contains 16 residues. Produced via immunoSEQ multiplex PCR; TCRdb's table is partial and in-frame only. Of several thousand clones listed, around 79% are singletons. The sequencing used PBMCs, collected before ibrutinib treatment. V and J are TRBV21-1 and TRBJ2-3; TRBD2, as called in the table, went unchecked against the DNA. TRBV21-1 is a known pseudogene. The clonotype comes from a human donor with chronic lymphocytic leukemia. The CDR3 sequence is CASSILVAVMQDTQYF. As DNA, the CDR3 is TGTGCCAGCAGCATTCTAGTAGCAGTCATGCAAGATACGCAGTATTTT.